These 17 T cell receptor beta chains came from one sample sequenced in a study of beta chain features in type 1 diabetes (dated by TCRdb to the late 2010s). Library prep was done by the immunoSEQ multiplex PCR assay. The High Capacity cDNA Reverse Transcription Kit was used to reverse transcribe all of the isolated RNA, meaning that expressed TCRB transcripts were what got sequenced. In its TCRdb copy, this immuneACCESS table keeps in-frame sequences only and misses some clones. Where compared with another copy, unresolved V genes explain less than half of these, and the others have no known cause. Here the sample has hundreds of thousands of clones; over 9.5% occur a single time. Of the sample, about 0.018% is held by the ten largest clones. The sequenced sample consisted of naive CD4+ T cells from blood. This specimen's cell subset or site label, per the study, means: true naive CD4+ T cells. The source of these receptors is a young man in good health.

This clone was counted a few times. The V and J genes are TRBV7-9 and TRBJ1-2; D is unclear. This CDR3 spans 13 amino acids. From germline, CDR1 is SEHNR and CDR2 FQNEAQ (reference sequence). The V gene lost 6 bases and the J gene lost 1 base, with 9 bases spanning the gap. CDR3 DNA sequence: TGTGCCAGCAGTTTCTCCCTTAACTATGGCTACACCTTC. The encoded protein is CASSFSLNYGYTF.

The chain employs TRBV9 and TRBJ2-1; 13 nucleotides line up with TRBD2. This CDR3 is built from 14 residues. Trimming took 4 bases from V and 12 from J; bases not matched to a gene: 7. The germline V gene encodes CDR1 SGDLS and CDR2 YYNGEE. CDR3: CASSPRTSGSGQFF. The CDR3 region has the DNA TGTGCCAGCAGCCCCCGGACTAGCGGGAGCGGGCAGTTCTTC.

The V call is TRBV7-8, the J call TRBJ1-5; D remains ambiguous. Germline V gene lookup returns CDR1 SGHVS and CDR2 FQNEAQ. The CDR3 is made up of 15 amino acids. The V end was cut by 5 bases, the J end by 0 bases, with 11 bases between. CDR3 DNA: TGTGCCAGCAGCCCCTTTTCGTATAGCAATCAGCCCCAGCATTTT. It codes for CASSPFSYSNQPQHF. The entire variable domain, with the rest obtained from reference TRBV7-8 and TRBJ1-5, is as follows: GAGVSQSPRYKVAKRGQDVALRCDPISGHVSLFWYQQALGQGPEFLTYFQNEAQLDKSGLPSDRFFAERPEGSVSTLKIQRTQQEDSAVYLCASSPFSYSNQPQHFGDGTRLSIL.

A few counts support this clone. This chain uses TRBV6-5 with TRBJ2-5; 8 bases are shared with TRBD1. The CDR3 length is 14 residues. CDR1 MNHEY and CDR2 SVGAGI come from the germline V gene. V shed 6 bases and J 4 bases; nucleotides not matched to a gene: 7. The CDR3 region is CASSWNRGTETQYF. For the CDR3, the DNA is TGTGCCAGCAGCTGGAACAGGGGGACAGAGACCCAGTACTTC.

This clone was recorded a few times. V is TRBV7-9 and J is TRBJ2-6; no clear D. The CDR3 sequence is 15 residues long. Trimming took off 3 bases at V and 1 base at J, with 7 bases between the two ends. Germline V CDR1 and CDR2: SEHNR, FQNEAQ (reference sequence). CDR3 amino acids: CASSFYSSGANVLTF. Written as DNA, the CDR3 is TGTGCCAGCAGCTTTTACAGTTCTGGGGCCAACGTCCTGACTTTC.

This clone was seen repeatedly, ten times or more. The rearrangement uses TRBV30 and TRBJ2-1; TRBD2 matches at 13 bases. CDR1 and CDR2 from the germline V gene are GTSNPN and SVGIG (reference sequence). The length of the CDR3 is 16 residues. V lost 0 bases to trimming and J lost 6 bases; unmatched junction nucleotides: 5. CDR3 sequence reads: CAWSVVLAGGPNEQFF. Written as DNA, the CDR3 is TGTGCCTGGAGTGTCGTACTAGCGGGAGGGCCCAATGAGCAGTTCTTC.

This clone has just a few counts. V usage is TRBV28 and J usage is TRBJ1-2, with TRBD1 matching over 7 bases. The germline V gene encodes CDR1 MDHEN and CDR2 SYDVKM. The CDR3 runs to 13 residues. The ends lost 7 bases at V and 4 bases at J; junction bases unmatched: 6. This CDR3 reads CASITQGRYGYTF. The CDR3 DNA reads as TGTGCCAGCATCACACAGGGGCGCTATGGCTACACCTTC.

The chain combines TRBV28 with TRBJ1-5; TRBD1 might be the D (5 bases). Germline V CDR1 and CDR2: MDHEN, SYDVKM. The CDR3 extends over 14 amino acids. V was shortened by 6 bases and J by 1 base, with 10 bases between the two germline ends. The CDR3 reads CASRYPGSNQPQHF. CDR3 in DNA: TGTGCCAGCAGATACCCAGGGAGCAATCAGCCCCAGCATTTT.

This clone has a handful of counts. The J gene is TRBJ2-7, the V gene TRBV7-9; 13 bases match TRBD2. Per germline, CDR1 SEHNR and CDR2 FQNEAQ (reference sequence). This CDR3 has 16 amino acids. The ends lost 4 bases at V and 5 bases at J; junction bases unmatched: 8. CDR3 amino acids: CASSSRTSGSLNEQYF. The CDR3 nucleotides read TGTGCCAGCAGCTCCAGGACTAGCGGGAGTCTCAACGAGCAGTACTTC. Variable domain in full (rest from reference TRBV7-9 and TRBJ2-7): DTGVSQNPRHKITKRGQNVTFRCDPISEHNRLYWYRQTLGQGPEFLTYFQNEAQLEKSRLLSDRFSAERPKGSFSTLEIQRTEQGDSAMYLCASSSRTSGSLNEQYFGPGTRLTVT.

The chain combines TRBV19 with TRBJ2-3, with TRBD1 as a possible D gene (6 bases). Germline loops: CDR1 LNHDA, CDR2 SQIVND (reference sequence). V lost 3 bases to trimming and J lost 2 bases, with 18 bases between them. CDR3 length: 17 amino acids. The CDR3 DNA is TGTGCCAGTAGTATCGATCCACAGGGAACTCTCACAGATACGCAGTATTTT. It encodes CASSIDPQGTLTDTQYF.

This clone was counted between two and nine times. A read error may account for a junction end that differs from germline. The chain has TRBV28 and TRBJ2-3; TRBD1 is a possible D gene (8 bases). CDR1 MDHEN and CDR2 SYDVKM come from the germline V gene. This CDR3 comprises 14 residues. The CDR3 here is CATDREGGADTQYF. CDR3 in DNA: TGCGCAACGGACAGGGAAGGGGGGGCAGATACGCAGTATTTT.

The V gene is TRBV30, the J gene TRBJ2-7; 7 nucleotides line up with TRBD2. CDR3 length equals 12 residues. The trim removed 0 bases at V and 10 bases at J, leaving 6 bases unmatched. Germline V CDR1 and CDR2: GTSNPN, SVGIG (reference sequence). This CDR3 is CAWSVLAGAQYF. The CDR3 region has the DNA TGTGCCTGGAGTGTATTAGCGGGCGCTCAGTACTTC.

The J gene is TRBJ1-1, the V gene TRBV2; D possibly corresponds to TRBD1 (5 bases). Trimming shortened V by 6 bases and J by 11 bases, and 19 bases separated the two germline ends. This CDR3 is 13 amino acids long. Germline lookup yields CDR1 SNHLY and CDR2 FYNNEI. CDR3 DNA: TGTGCCAGCAGCAGGGACGTGGGGGGGTATGCTTTCTTT. It yields the protein CASSRDVGGYAFF.

In this sample, this clone turned up a few times. This rearrangement joins TRBV4-3 to TRBJ2-3; 8 bases agree with TRBD2. From germline, CDR1 is LGHNA and CDR2 YSLEER. The CDR3 has 16 residues. J was trimmed by 1 base and V by 2 bases; bases with no gene match: 5. DNA for the CDR3: TGCGCCAGCAGCCAATTGGGAGCGGGAGGCACAGATACGCAGTATTTT. It codes for CASSQLGAGGTDTQYF.

The genes are TRBV11-3 and TRBJ2-1, with D perhaps matching TRBD2 (6 bases). V lost 2 bases and J 8 bases, leaving 10 bases between the germline ends. The CDR3 consists of 13 residues. The germline CDR1 and CDR2 sequences are SGHNT and YENEEA. The CDR3 spells CASSLPRGDEQFF. CDR3 DNA sequence: TGTGCCAGCAGCTTACCCCGCGGGGATGAGCAGTTCTTC.

The V gene is TRBV5-4, the J gene TRBJ2-5; no definite D call. The CDR3 contains 14 residues. Between the trimmed V and J ends, which lost 1 base and 4 bases, there was a span of 11 bases. The V gene's germline CDR1 is SGHNT and CDR2 YYREEE (reference sequence). Here the CDR3 reads CASSLTDWAETQYF. CDR3 DNA sequence: TGTGCCAGCAGCTTGACAGATTGGGCAGAGACCCAGTACTTC.

This clone turned up a few times. This chain joins TRBV6-5 and TRBJ2-4, with D maybe TRBD2 (5 bases). V was clipped by 8 bases and J by 4 bases, with 9 bases between them. The CDR3 is made up of 12 amino acids. Looked up from germline, CDR1 is MNHEY and CDR2 is SVGAGI. CDR3 amino acids: CASGRGKNIQYF. As DNA, the CDR3 is TGTGCCAGCGGGAGAGGGAAAAACATTCAGTACTTC.